This TCR beta chain came from a study of T cell repertoires in cytomegalovirus infection. About the study: Use of recently identified HLA-C-restricted and well-studied HLA-B-restricted CMV epitopes was part of the study. In public TCR beta signatures, there were indications of both CMV infection and matching HLA type. General study points: CMV-specific TCR beta clonotypes restricted by HLA-C dominated the ex vivo response.

For this clonotype: Its target is unknown.

The J segment lost 3 bases and the V segment lost 3 bases, leaving 5 bases of the junction unmatched. CDR3 length equals 15 residues. Germline lookup yields CDR1 MNHNS and CDR2 SASEGT. Each CDR3 protein is one row after TCRdb ran MiXCR on the reads. The profile shows 650,000 to 900,000 distinct CDR3 sequences, around a third of them singletons. V is TRBV6-1 and J is TRBJ2-3; the match to TRBD1 covers 8 bases. The origin of this receptor is a human donor in good health (CMV status not recorded). Some clones in this sample may be carry-over from other donors' samples. This material consisted of cultured CD8+ T cells from PBMCs, taken from culture after CMV antigen stimulation. Written as DNA, the CDR3 is TGTGCCAGCAGTGACAGGGGGCGCCTGACAGATACGCAGTATTTT. Translating it yields CASSDRGRLTDTQYF.